Below are 8 T cell receptor beta chains sequenced from a single sample in a study of PD-1 blockade in classical Hodgkin lymphoma. Profiled with immunoSEQ multiplex PCR; TCRdb holds only in-frame clones, not every one. The profile shows about 5,000 clones, 86% of them singletons. The time point denotes: newly diagnosed, previously untreated cHL patient sample. CD8+ T cells were isolated from thawed PBMCs by magnetic negative selection. Sequencing was done on a sample of CD8+ T cells from blood. These receptors originate from a human donor with classical Hodgkin lymphoma.

The CDR3 protein is CASSGLEVDDSYEQYF. The CDR3 region has the DNA TGTGCCAGCAGCGGTTTGGAGGTGGACGACTCATACGAGCAGTACTTC. J is TRBJ2-7 and V is TRBV9; tentatively, D is TRBD2 (5 bases). Between the trimmed V and J ends, which lost 3 bases and 4 bases, there was a span of 20 bases. The germline V gene has CDR1 SGDLS and CDR2 YYNGEE. The CDR3 runs 16 residues.

This clone was counted a few times. The chain carries TRBV6-1 and TRBJ1-5; no clear D gene. The CDR3 length is 15 residues. Germline CDR1 reads MNHNS; CDR2 reads SASEGT. V gave up 1 base and J gave up 6 bases, with 13 bases separating them. The CDR3 nucleotides are TGTGCCAGCAGTGAAGGGGGATTAACTTCTCAGCCCCAGCATTTT. Translation: CASSEGGLTSQPQHF.

V and J are TRBV25-1 and TRBJ1-3, with 8 bases fitting TRBD1. Germline V CDR1 and CDR2: MGHDK, SYGVNS. With 8 bases clipped from V and 5 bases from J, the junction kept 8 bases outside the gene matches. This CDR3 spans 14 amino acids. The CDR3 spells CASSPGQGRNTIYF. CDR3 nucleotide sequence: TGTGCCAGCTCCCCAGGACAGGGTAGAAACACCATATATTTT.

This clone was counted only a few times. This chain connects TRBV21-1 to TRBJ2-1. TRBV21-1 is recorded as a pseudogene. CDR3 size: 15 residues. In DNA form, the CDR3 reads TGTGCCAGCAGCAAAGTGCAGAGCTCCTACAATGAGCAGTTCTTC. Translating gives CASSKVQSSYNEQFF.

The gene calls are TRBV7-9 and TRBJ2-3; no clear D gene. This CDR3 has 14 residues. Germline CDR1 SEHNR, CDR2 FQNEAQ (reference sequence). V gave up 1 base and J gave up 1 base, with 6 bases separating them. CDR3 DNA sequence: TGTGCCAGCAGCTTAGTAGGACGCACAGATACGCAGTATTTT. Amino acid sequence: CASSLVGRTDTQYF.

The rearrangement links TRBV25-1 to TRBJ2-6, with 14 bases that match TRBD2. J lost 3 bases, V lost 8 bases, and 6 bases had no gene match. The CDR3 covers 17 residues. Germline CDR1 and CDR2: MGHDK and SYGVNS. The CDR3 DNA reads TGTGCCAGCGGCGGGACTAGCGGGAGCTTTGGGGCCAACGTCCTGACTTTC. This translates into CASGGTSGSFGANVLTF.

This chain uses TRBV20-1 with TRBJ2-5, with no clear D. V lost 5 bases and J lost 5, with 9 bases in between. Germline CDR1 reads DFQATT; CDR2 reads SNEGSKA (reference sequence). This CDR3 comprises 11 residues. The CDR3 coding sequence is TGCAGTGCTTATGACCGGGAGACCCAGTACTTC. This sequence encodes CSAYDRETQYF.

The rearrangement uses TRBV29-1 and TRBJ2-3, with 11 positions matching TRBD2. The V segment lost 7 bases and the J segment 5 bases; nucleotides outside the gene matches: 5. There are 13 residues in the CDR3. From germline, CDR1 is SQVTM and CDR2 ANQGSEA. The CDR3 coding sequence is TGCAGCGGCGGGACTAGCGGAATAGATACGCAGTATTTT. This sequence encodes CSGGTSGIDTQYF.